Listed here are 32 T cell receptor beta chains from one sample, sequenced in a study of blood T cell repertoires in COVID-19. The table came from immunoSEQ multiplex PCR; TCRdb's copy has only in-frame clones and leaves some out. This repertoire shows over 40,000 clones, around 86% found once; its top ten account for 6.5% to 9%. The sample comprised peripheral blood. The receptors stem from a man aged 60 to 69 with active COVID-19.

The J gene is TRBJ2-1, the V gene TRBV29-1; weak D call: TRBD2 (7 bases). This CDR3 region has 13 residues. Germline CDR1 SQVTM, CDR2 ANQGSEA. V was clipped by 3 bases and J by 4 bases, with 10 bases between them. CDR3 sequence (DNA): TGCAGCGTTGATGAGGGGGGGTACAATGAGCAGTTCTTC. Protein sequence: CSVDEGGYNEQFF.

The V gene is TRBV30, the J gene TRBJ1-2; 10 bases map to TRBD1. The CDR3 covers 14 residues. The trim removed 3 bases at V and 5 bases at J, leaving 6 bases unmatched. Germline loops: CDR1 GTSNPN, CDR2 SVGIG (reference sequence). The CDR3 sequence is CAWSRDRGGYGYTF. Written as DNA, the CDR3 is TGTGCCTGGAGCAGGGACAGGGGAGGGTATGGCTACACCTTC. Variable domain in full (rest from reference TRBV30 and TRBJ1-2): SQTIHQWPATLVQPVGSPLSLECTVEGTSNPNLYWYRQAAGRGLQLLFYSVGIGQISSEVPQNLSASRPQDRQFILSSKKLLLSDSGFYLCAWSRDRGGYGYTFGSGTRLTVV.

The chain employs TRBV7-7 and TRBJ2-7; D may be TRBD2 (5 bases). This CDR3 has 15 residues. Trimming cost V 7 bases and J 3 bases, with 19 bases left between them. Looked up from germline, CDR1 is SSHAT and CDR2 is FNYEAQ (reference sequence). The CDR3 protein is CASIERERPSYEQYF. The CDR3 DNA sequence: TGTGCCAGCATCGAGAGGGAACGACCCAGCTACGAGCAGTACTTC.

In this sample, this clone turned up a few times. The V call is TRBV3-1 (or the pseudogene TRBV3-2), the J call TRBJ1-4, with D possibly matching TRBD1 (6 bases). There are 16 residues in the CDR3. With 1 base removed from V and 4 bases from J, the gap between germline ends came to 13 bases. The germline V gene has CDR1 LGHDT and CDR2 YNNKEL (reference sequence). The CDR3 DNA follows: TGTGCCAGCAGCCAAGTAAGGGGACAAGATAATGAAAAACTGTTTTTT. Translating gives CASSQVRGQDNEKLFF.

V usage is TRBV6-5 and J usage is TRBJ1-4; possibly TRBD1 for D (5 bases). Trimming removed 4 bases at V and 0 bases at J, with 12 bases between. CDR1 and CDR2 from the germline V gene are MNHEY and SVGAGI. This CDR3 region has 16 residues. Written as DNA, the CDR3 is TGTGCCAGCAGTTCCCAAGCAGGGTCAACTAATGAAAAACTGTTTTTT. Translating gives CASSSQAGSTNEKLFF.

The chain couples TRBV19 to TRBJ2-7, with a tentative D call TRBD2 (5 bases). The CDR3 is 13 residues long. Between the trimmed V and J ends, which lost 1 base and 2 bases, there was a span of 6 bases. Germline V gene sequence: CDR1 LNHDA, CDR2 SQIVND (reference sequence). DNA of the CDR3: TGTGCCAGTAGTATAGGGGGAGCCTACGAGCAGTACTTC. This codes for CASSIGGAYEQYF.

Comment on this clone: Other nucleotide sequences in the sample specify the same CDR3. The CDR3: CASSTWGTAVREQYF. CDR3 nucleotide sequence: TGTGCCAGTTCTACATGGGGGACAGCTGTAAGGGAGCAGTACTTC. This chain joins TRBV19 and TRBJ2-7, with 7 bases that match TRBD1. The germline V gene encodes CDR1 LNHDA and CDR2 SQIVND (reference sequence). V lost 8 bases to trimming and J lost 7 bases; unmatched junction nucleotides: 17. This CDR3 has 15 amino acids.

The J gene is TRBJ2-3, the V gene TRBV7-9; a possible D gene is TRBD2 (6 bases). V dropped 3 bases and J dropped 6 bases, with 19 bases sitting between them. The CDR3 has 16 residues. CDR1 is SEHNR and CDR2 is FQNEAQ in the germline V gene (reference sequence). CDR3 nucleotides: TGTGCCAGCAGCTTCCAAGGGACTCCCGAGAAGGATACGCAGTATTTT. Encoded protein: CASSFQGTPEKDTQYF.

This clone was seen only a few times. The CDR3, as DNA: TGTGCCAGCAGCTCTAACGGGATGATTTGGGGACAAGAGACCCAGTACTTC. This gives the protein CASSSNGMIWGQETQYF. The V and J genes are TRBV7-3 and TRBJ2-5, with D tentatively TRBD2 (5 bases). CDR1 and CDR2 from the germline V gene are SGHTA and FQGTGA. The CDR3 is 17 amino acids. Deletions cut 4 bases from V and 2 bases from J, with 20 bases between.

The V and J genes are TRBV11-3 and TRBJ2-1, with TRBD1 identical over 8 bases. V gave up 4 bases and J gave up 0 bases; unmatched junction bases: 11. Looked up from germline, CDR1 is SGHNT and CDR2 is YENEEA. This CDR3 has 18 amino acids. DNA of the CDR3: TGTGCCAGCAGCTCAGGGACAGGAACTAGAGTCTCCTACAATGAGCAGTTCTTC. It specifies CASSSGTGTRVSYNEQFF.

The rearrangement links TRBV28 to TRBJ2-1, with 10 bases fitting TRBD2. CDR1 and CDR2 (germline): MDHEN, SYDVKM. CDR3 length equals 15 residues. V shed 6 bases, J shed 4 bases, and the junction held 6 bases outside the gene matches. The CDR3 region has the DNA TGTGCCAGCAGCCCTAGCGGGAGAATGTACAATGAGCAGTTCTTC. Encoded protein: CASSPSGRMYNEQFF.

This chain links TRBV19 with TRBJ2-2; D is unresolved. With 6 bases removed from V and 6 bases from J, the gap between germline ends came to 8 bases. The CDR3 has 12 residues. CDR1 LNHDA and CDR2 SQIVND come from the germline V gene (reference sequence). The DNA for the CDR3 is TGTGCCAGTAGGAGAGGCCCCGGGGAGCTGTTTTTT. It translates to CASRRGPGELFF.

The chain joins TRBV5-4 to TRBJ2-5; 7 nucleotides line up with TRBD2. The J segment lost 5 bases and the V segment lost 4 bases, leaving 8 bases of the junction unmatched. CDR3 size: 14 residues. CDR1 SGHNT and CDR2 YYREEE come from the germline V gene (reference sequence). CDR3 in DNA: TGTGCCAGCAGCATAGGTGGGGAGGGTGAGACCCAGTACTTC. Protein: CASSIGGEGETQYF. Full variable domain (remainder filled in from reference TRBV5-4 and TRBJ2-5): ETGVTQSPTHLIKTRGQQVTLRCSSQSGHNTVSWYQQALGQGPQFIFQYYREEENGRGNFPPRFSGLQFPNYSSELNVNALELDDSALYLCASSIGGEGETQYFGPGTRLLVL.

The chain combines TRBV7-2 with TRBJ1-5, with 7 bases aligning to TRBD1. This CDR3 region has 14 residues. Germline-derived CDR1 and CDR2 are SGHTA and FQGNSA. V dropped 5 bases and J dropped 5; count of bases not matched to a gene: 6. CDR3 DNA sequence: TGTGCCAGCAGCCGGGGACAGTTAGATCAGCCCCAGCATTTT. Amino acid sequence: CASSRGQLDQPQHF.

In this sample, this clone turned up a few times. The CDR3 bases are TGTGCCTGGACGGACAGGGGGCCCTCTTATTATAGCTACACCTTC. Translating gives CAWTDRGPSYYSYTF. The chain has TRBV30 and TRBJ1-2; 11 positions agree with TRBD1. V shed 4 bases, J shed 9 bases, and the junction held 13 bases outside the gene matches. The CDR3 is made up of 15 amino acids. The germline V gene encodes CDR1 GTSNPN and CDR2 SVGIG (reference sequence).

The chain couples TRBV19 to TRBJ2-1; 8 positions agree with TRBD1. This CDR3 is 16 amino acids long. Germline V CDR1 and CDR2: LNHDA, SQIVND (reference sequence). V trimming: 1 base; J trimming: 0 bases; junction bases outside the gene matches: 2. CDR3 residues: CASSIVTGGSYNEQFF. Here the CDR3 DNA reads TGTGCCAGTAGTATAGTTACAGGGGGCTCCTACAATGAGCAGTTCTTC.

The V and J genes are TRBV2 and TRBJ2-5, with 7 bases that match TRBD2. The trim removed 10 bases at V and 5 bases at J, leaving 10 bases unmatched. Germline CDR1 SNHLY, CDR2 FYNNEI. The CDR3 spans 13 residues. For the CDR3, the DNA is TGTGCCACGTCCGGGGGGAGGTTGGAGACCCAGTACTTC. It translates to CATSGGRLETQYF.

This rearrangement joins TRBV2 to TRBJ2-2, with TRBD2 identical over 11 bases. CDR3 length: 16 amino acids. V was pared by 5 bases and J by 3 bases, with 5 bases of the junction left unmatched. CDR1 is SNHLY and CDR2 is FYNNEI in the germline V gene. CDR3 amino acids: CASSLGLAADTGELFF. The CDR3 DNA is TGTGCCAGCAGTTTGGGACTAGCGGCGGACACCGGGGAGCTGTTTTTT.

Of note for this clone: One end of the junction does not line up with germline, which may come from a read error. The chain carries TRBV7-7 and TRBJ2-5; D is undetermined. CDR1 is SSHAT, CDR2 FNYEAQ, per germline (reference sequence). This CDR3 is built from 15 residues. The CDR3 sequence is CASSSGRRYQETQYF. The CDR3 DNA reads as TGTGCTAGCAGCTCAGGAAGACGGTACCAAGAGACCCAGTACTTC.

In its sample, this clone was seen once. The chain links TRBV5-5 to TRBJ1-4; no clear D. Trimming took 2 bases from V and 8 from J, leaving 13 bases between them. Per the germline V gene, CDR1 is SGHKS and CDR2 is YYEKEE (reference sequence). The CDR3 is 14 amino acids. The CDR3 spells CASSFRHEGEKLFF. The DNA for the CDR3 is TGTGCCAGCAGCTTCCGGCATGAGGGAGAAAAACTGTTTTTT.

V gene TRBV7-9 combines with J gene TRBJ1-2; D call uncertain. The V gene's germline CDR1 is SEHNR and CDR2 FQNEAQ (reference sequence). Trimming pared 3 bases from V and 8 bases from J, leaving 13 bases between. The CDR3 has 13 residues. The CDR3 spells CASSFDGGRGYTF. CDR3 DNA: TGTGCCAGCAGCTTCGACGGAGGGCGAGGCTACACCTTC.

This clone turned up a few times. The chain couples TRBV11-2 to TRBJ2-1; D unclear. The germline V and J ends were trimmed by 1 base and 1 base, with 11 bases remaining between them. CDR3 length: 16 residues. CDR1 and CDR2 from the germline V gene are SGHAT and FQNNGV. The CDR3 bases are TGTGCCAGCAGCTTAGGTGGGCCCCTATCCTACAATGAGCAGTTCTTC. Translation: CASSLGGPLSYNEQFF.

This chain links TRBV19 with TRBJ1-5; 8 nucleotides agree with TRBD1. This CDR3 is 15 amino acids long. CDR1 and CDR2 (germline): LNHDA, SQIVND (reference sequence). Losses at the gene ends were 4 bases for V and 6 bases for J; bases not matched to a gene: 8. The DNA of the CDR3 is TGTGCCAGTAGTAACAAATGGACAGGGCTTCAGCCCCAGCATTTT. It yields the protein CASSNKWTGLQPQHF.

The rearrangement uses TRBV7-9 and TRBJ2-5, with 7 bases that match TRBD2. Germline V CDR1 and CDR2: SEHNR, FQNEAQ (reference sequence). The CDR3 is 13 residues long. V was clipped by 7 bases and J by 1 base; unmatched bases: 3. Here the CDR3 reads CASMGGIQETQYF. The CDR3 DNA reads as TGTGCCAGCATGGGGGGGATCCAAGAGACCCAGTACTTC.

This chain connects TRBV5-8 to TRBJ1-1; no firm D call. The V gene lost 6 bases and the J gene lost 1 base, with 13 bases spanning the gap. This CDR3 has 14 amino acids. Germline V lookup: CDR1 SGHTS, CDR2 YDEGEE. CDR3 region: CASKPGRRNTEAFF. In DNA form, the CDR3 reads TGTGCCAGCAAGCCGGGGAGGAGGAACACTGAAGCTTTCTTT.

Only a few counts were recorded for this clone. CDR3 in DNA: TGTGCCAGCAGTGACCTAGCGGTTCTCTCCTACAATGAGCAGTTCTTC. Translation gives CASSDLAVLSYNEQFF. This chain links TRBV6-1 with TRBJ2-1; 7 nucleotides match TRBD2. J gave up 0 bases and V 3 bases, and 5 bases lay outside the gene matches. Germline lookup yields CDR1 MNHNS and CDR2 SASEGT. The CDR3 contains 16 residues.

V usage is TRBV6-6 and J usage is TRBJ2-7; a possible D gene is TRBD2 (5 bases). The germline CDR1 and CDR2 sequences are MNHNY and SVGAGI (reference sequence). This CDR3 comprises 13 residues. V shed 7 bases and J shed 3 bases, with 13 bases lying between them. CDR3 region: CASTLSSSYEQYF. The CDR3 DNA is TGTGCCAGCACTCTTTCTAGCAGCTACGAGCAGTACTTC.

Written as DNA, the CDR3 is TGTGCCAGCAGCCCCGGACAGGGTGGGCGAGAGACCCAGTACTTC. Its translation is CASSPGQGGRETQYF. The chain is built from TRBV5-4 and TRBJ2-5; 8 bases map to TRBD1. Germline-derived CDR1 and CDR2 are SGHNT and YYREEE (reference sequence). This CDR3 is 15 amino acids long. Losses at the gene ends were 4 bases for V and 4 bases for J; bases not matched to a gene: 9.

This chain links TRBV9 with TRBJ1-3; the D gene is possibly TRBD1 (6 bases). The CDR3 runs 16 residues. Germline-derived CDR1 and CDR2 are SGDLS and YYNGEE. V lost 4 bases and J lost 0, with 14 bases in between. The CDR3 DNA sequence: TGTGCCAGCAGCCCCATCACAGGGACCTCTGGAAACACCATATATTTT. Protein: CASSPITGTSGNTIYF.

The chain combines TRBV6-2 or TRBV6-3 with TRBJ2-3, with 14 bases lining up with TRBD2. Germline CDR1 MNHEY, CDR2 SVGEGT. This CDR3 spans 17 amino acids. J was trimmed by 7 bases and V by 4 bases; bases with no gene match: 10. The CDR3 nucleotides read TGTGCCAGCAGTTCCGGGGGACTAGCGGGAGATAAGAATACGCAGTATTTT. This sequence encodes CASSSGGLAGDKNTQYF.

The chain uses TRBV27 and TRBJ2-7; tentatively, D is TRBD1 (6 bases). CDR3 size: 16 residues. Germline lookup yields CDR1 MNHEY and CDR2 SMNVEV (reference sequence). The germline V and J ends were trimmed by 5 bases and 0 bases, with 17 bases remaining between them. CDR3: CASSPSLGASSYEQYF. CDR3 coding DNA: TGTGCCAGCAGTCCATCCCTGGGGGCAAGCTCCTACGAGCAGTACTTC.

The chain combines TRBV4-2 with TRBJ2-7, with D perhaps matching TRBD2 (7 bases). Germline V gene data show CDR1 as LGHNA and CDR2 as YNFKEQ. The length of the CDR3 is 17 residues. Trimming pared 0 bases from V and 0 bases from J, leaving 15 bases between. The CDR3 reads CASSQDWRGGSSYEQYF. The DNA of the CDR3 is TGTGCCAGCAGCCAAGATTGGAGGGGGGGGAGCTCCTACGAGCAGTACTTC.